The clone carrying this T cell receptor beta chain was observed once. Its antigen remains unknown. These data come from a study of T cell responses to AZD1222 COVID-19 vaccine. V was clipped by 6 bases and J by 5 bases; unmatched bases: 8. The CDR3 contains 13 residues. Germline lookup yields CDR1 SGHRS and CDR2 YFSETQ. Study-wide results and limits: Among vaccine-associated CD4 TCRs, coverage spanned spike, with dominance at 160-218 and 743-854.

The assay was immunoSEQ multiplex PCR, and TCRdb's table has in-frame clones only and misses some. The repertoire includes about 120,000 clones, roughly 85% of them detected once, and around 20% sits in the top ten. The TCR originated in an adult in good health. Sequencing was performed on peripheral blood, taken on day 0 of MenACWY control vaccination. V is TRBV5-1 and J is TRBJ2-7, with TRBD2 matching 7 bases. CDR3 residues: CASTRLGGDEQYF. Written as DNA, the CDR3 is TGCGCCAGCACCCGGTTGGGGGGGGACGAGCAGTACTTC.